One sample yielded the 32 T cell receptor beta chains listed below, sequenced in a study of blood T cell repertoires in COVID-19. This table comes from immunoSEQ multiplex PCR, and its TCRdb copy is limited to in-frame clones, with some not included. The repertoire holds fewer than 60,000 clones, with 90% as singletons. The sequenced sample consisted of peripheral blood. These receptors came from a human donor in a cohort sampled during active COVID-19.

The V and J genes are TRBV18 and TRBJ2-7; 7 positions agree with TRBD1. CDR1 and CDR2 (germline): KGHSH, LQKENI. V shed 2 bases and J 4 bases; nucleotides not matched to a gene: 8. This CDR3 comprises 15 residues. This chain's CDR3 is CASSPNFQGVYEQYF. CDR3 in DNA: TGTGCCAGCTCACCAAACTTCCAGGGGGTTTACGAGCAGTACTTC.

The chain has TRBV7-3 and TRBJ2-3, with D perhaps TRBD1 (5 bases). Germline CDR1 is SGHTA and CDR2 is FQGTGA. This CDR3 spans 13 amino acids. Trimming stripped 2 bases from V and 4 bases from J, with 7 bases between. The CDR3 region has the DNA TGTGCCAGCAGCTTACCAGGGTCAGATACGCAGTATTTT. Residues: CASSLPGSDTQYF.

In DNA form, the CDR3 reads TGTGCCAGCAGCTTGGCCGCGGGAGGGCCGGGAGAGCAGTACTTC. Translation: CASSLAAGGPGEQYF. The chain couples TRBV5-4 to TRBJ2-7; TRBD2 agrees at 9 bases. The CDR3 loop spans 15 amino acids. J gave up 7 bases and V 0 bases, and 8 bases lay outside the gene matches. Germline V gene lookup returns CDR1 SGHNT and CDR2 YYREEE (reference sequence). Full variable domain (missing parts from reference TRBV5-4 and TRBJ2-7): ETGVTQSPTHLIKTRGQQVTLRCSSQSGHNTVSWYQQALGQGPQFIFQYYREEENGRGNFPPRFSGLQFPNYSSELNVNALELDDSALYLCASSLAAGGPGEQYFGPGTRLTVT.

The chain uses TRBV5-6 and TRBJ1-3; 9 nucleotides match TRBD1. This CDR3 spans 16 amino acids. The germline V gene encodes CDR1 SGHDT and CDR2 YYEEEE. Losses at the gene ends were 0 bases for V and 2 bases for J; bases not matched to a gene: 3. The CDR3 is CASSLARTGAGNTIYF. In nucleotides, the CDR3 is TGTGCCAGCAGCTTGGCCCGGACAGGGGCTGGAAACACCATATATTTT.

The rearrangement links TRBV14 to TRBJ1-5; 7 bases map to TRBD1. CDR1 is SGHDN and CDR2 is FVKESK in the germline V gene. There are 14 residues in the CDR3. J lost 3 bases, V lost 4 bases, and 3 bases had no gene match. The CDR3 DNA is TGTGCCAGCAGCCTTACAGGGGCCAATCAGCCCCAGCATTTT. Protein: CASSLTGANQPQHF.

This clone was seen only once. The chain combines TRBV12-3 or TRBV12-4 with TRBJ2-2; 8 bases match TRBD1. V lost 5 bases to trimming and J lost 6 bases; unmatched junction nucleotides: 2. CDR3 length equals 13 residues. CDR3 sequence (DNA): TGTGCCAGCAGTGACAGGGGTTCCGGGGAGCTGTTTTTT. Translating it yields CASSDRGSGELFF.

CDR3 sequence: CASSLEGAYEQYF. The CDR3 nucleotides are TGTGCCAGCAGCTTAGAAGGGGCCTACGAGCAGTACTTC. The V gene is TRBV11-3, the J gene TRBJ2-7; the D gene is possibly TRBD1 (5 bases). The germline V and J ends were trimmed by 0 bases and 2 bases, with 5 bases remaining between them. The CDR3 sequence is 13 residues long. Per the germline V gene, CDR1 is SGHNT and CDR2 is YENEEA.

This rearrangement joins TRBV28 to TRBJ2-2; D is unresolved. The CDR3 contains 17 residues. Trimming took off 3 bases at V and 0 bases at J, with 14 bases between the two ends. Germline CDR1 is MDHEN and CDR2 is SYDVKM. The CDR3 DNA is TGTGCCAGCAGTTTTCCGCGACGGAGAGCGAACACCGGGGAGCTGTTTTTT. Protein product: CASSFPRRRANTGELFF. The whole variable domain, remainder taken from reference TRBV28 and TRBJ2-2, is DVKVTQSSRYLVKRTGEKVFLECVQDMDHENMFWYRQDPGLGLRLIYFSYDVKMKEKGDIPEGYSVSREKKERFSLILESASTNQTSMYLCASSFPRRRANTGELFFGEGSRLTVL.

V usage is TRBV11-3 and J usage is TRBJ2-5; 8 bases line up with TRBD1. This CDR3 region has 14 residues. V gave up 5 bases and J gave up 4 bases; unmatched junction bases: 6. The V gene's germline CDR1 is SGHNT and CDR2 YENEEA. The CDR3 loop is CASSPFRGPETQYF. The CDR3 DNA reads TGTGCCAGCAGCCCATTCAGGGGGCCAGAGACCCAGTACTTC.

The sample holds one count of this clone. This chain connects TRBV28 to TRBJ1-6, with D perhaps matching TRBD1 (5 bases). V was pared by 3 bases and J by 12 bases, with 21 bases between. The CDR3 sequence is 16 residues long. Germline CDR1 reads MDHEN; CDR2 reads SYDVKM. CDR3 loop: CASSLGWGDLFKPLHF. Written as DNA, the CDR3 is TGTGCCAGCAGTTTGGGCTGGGGGGACCTATTCAAACCCCTCCACTTT.

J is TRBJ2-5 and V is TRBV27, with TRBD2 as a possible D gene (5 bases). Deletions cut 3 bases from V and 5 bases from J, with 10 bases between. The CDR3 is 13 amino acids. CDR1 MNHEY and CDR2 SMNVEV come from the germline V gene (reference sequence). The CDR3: CASSFGVYETQYF. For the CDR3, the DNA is TGTGCCAGCAGTTTCGGGGTTTACGAGACCCAGTACTTC.

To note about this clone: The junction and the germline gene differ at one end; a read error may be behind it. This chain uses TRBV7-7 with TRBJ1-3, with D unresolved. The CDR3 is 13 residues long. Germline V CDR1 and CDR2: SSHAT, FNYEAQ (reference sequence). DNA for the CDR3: TGTGCTAGCAGCCGGCAGGCTGGAAACACCATATATTTT. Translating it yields CASSRQAGNTIYF.

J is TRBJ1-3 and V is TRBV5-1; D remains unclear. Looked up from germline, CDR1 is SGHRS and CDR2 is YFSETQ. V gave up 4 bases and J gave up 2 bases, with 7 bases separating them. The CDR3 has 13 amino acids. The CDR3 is CASSEGPGNTIYF. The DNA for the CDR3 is TGCGCCAGCAGCGAGGGCCCTGGAAACACCATATATTTT.

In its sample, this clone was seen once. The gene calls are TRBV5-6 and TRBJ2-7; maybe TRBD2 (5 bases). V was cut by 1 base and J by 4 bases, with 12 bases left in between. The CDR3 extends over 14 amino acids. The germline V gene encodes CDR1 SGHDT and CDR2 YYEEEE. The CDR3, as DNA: TGTGCCAGCAGCTTGATGGGAGACTCATACGAGCAGTACGTC. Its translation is CASSLMGDSYEQYV.

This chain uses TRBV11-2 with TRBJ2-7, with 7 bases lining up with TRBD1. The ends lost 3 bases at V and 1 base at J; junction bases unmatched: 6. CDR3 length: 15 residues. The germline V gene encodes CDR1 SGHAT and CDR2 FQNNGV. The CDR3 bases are TGTGCCAGCAGCTTGCGCCAGGGGGTTTCCTACGAGCAGTACTTC. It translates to CASSLRQGVSYEQYF.

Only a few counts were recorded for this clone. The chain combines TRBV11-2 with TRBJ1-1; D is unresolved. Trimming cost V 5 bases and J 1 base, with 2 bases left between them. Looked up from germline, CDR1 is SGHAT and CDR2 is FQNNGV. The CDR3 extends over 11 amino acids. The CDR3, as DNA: TGTGCCAGCAGCCAGAACACTGAAGCTTTCTTT. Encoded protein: CASSQNTEAFF.

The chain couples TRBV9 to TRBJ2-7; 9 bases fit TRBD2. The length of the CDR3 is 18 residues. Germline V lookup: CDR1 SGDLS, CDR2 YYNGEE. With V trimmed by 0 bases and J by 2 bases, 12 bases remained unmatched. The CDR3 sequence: CASSVEGSGSTGPYEQYF. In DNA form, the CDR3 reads TGTGCCAGCAGCGTAGAAGGTAGCGGGAGTACAGGGCCCTACGAGCAGTACTTC.

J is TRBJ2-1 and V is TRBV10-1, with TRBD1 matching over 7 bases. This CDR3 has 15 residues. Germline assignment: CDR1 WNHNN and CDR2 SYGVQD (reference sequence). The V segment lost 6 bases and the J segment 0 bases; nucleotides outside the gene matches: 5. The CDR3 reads CASSTGASSYNEQFF. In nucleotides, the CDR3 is TGCGCCAGCAGCACAGGGGCTAGCTCCTACAATGAGCAGTTCTTC.

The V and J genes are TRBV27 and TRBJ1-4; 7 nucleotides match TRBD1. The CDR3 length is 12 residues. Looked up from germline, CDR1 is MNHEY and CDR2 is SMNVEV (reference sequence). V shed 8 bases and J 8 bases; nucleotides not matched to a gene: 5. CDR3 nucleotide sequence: TGTGCCAGCCGACAGGGACTGGAAAAACTGTTTTTT. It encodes CASRQGLEKLFF.

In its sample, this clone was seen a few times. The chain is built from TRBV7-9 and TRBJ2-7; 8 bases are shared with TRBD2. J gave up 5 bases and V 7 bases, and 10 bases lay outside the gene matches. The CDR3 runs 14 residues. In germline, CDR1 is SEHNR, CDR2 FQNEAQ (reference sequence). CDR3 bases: TGTGCCAGCACCCCGACTAGCGCCCCGGACGAGCAGTACTTC. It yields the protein CASTPTSAPDEQYF. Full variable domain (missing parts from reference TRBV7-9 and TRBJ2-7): DTGVSQNPRHKITKRGQNVTFRCDPISEHNRLYWYRQTLGQGPEFLTYFQNEAQLEKSRLLSDRFSAERPKGSFSTLEIQRTEQGDSAMYLCASTPTSAPDEQYFGPGTRLTVT.

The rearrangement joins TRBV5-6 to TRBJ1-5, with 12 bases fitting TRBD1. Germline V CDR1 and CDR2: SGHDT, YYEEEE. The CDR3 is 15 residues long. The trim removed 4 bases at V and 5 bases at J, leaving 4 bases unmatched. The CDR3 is CASSPGTGGDQPQHF. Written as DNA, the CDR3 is TGTGCCAGCAGCCCGGGGACAGGGGGCGATCAGCCCCAGCATTTT.

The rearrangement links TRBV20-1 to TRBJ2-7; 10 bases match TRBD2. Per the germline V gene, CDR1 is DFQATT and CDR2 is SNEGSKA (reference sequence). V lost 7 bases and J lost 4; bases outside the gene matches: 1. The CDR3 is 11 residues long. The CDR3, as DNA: TGCAGTGGGACTAGCGGATACGAGCAGTACGTC. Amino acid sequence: CSGTSGYEQYV.

The CDR3: CASSLGEGSYNEQFF. As DNA, the CDR3 is TGTGCCAGCAGCTTGGGGGAGGGCAGCTACAATGAGCAGTTCTTC. V usage is TRBV5-5 and J usage is TRBJ2-1; TRBD2 aligns across 7 bases. From germline, CDR1 is SGHKS and CDR2 YYEKEE (reference sequence). This CDR3 is 15 amino acids long. J was trimmed by 3 bases and V by 0 bases; bases with no gene match: 3.

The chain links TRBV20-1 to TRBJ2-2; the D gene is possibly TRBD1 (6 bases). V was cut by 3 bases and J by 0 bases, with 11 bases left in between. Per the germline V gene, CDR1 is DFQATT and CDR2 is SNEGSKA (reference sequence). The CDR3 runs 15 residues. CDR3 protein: CSASPGHSNTGELFF. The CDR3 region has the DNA TGCAGTGCTAGTCCGGGACATTCGAACACCGGGGAGCTGTTTTTT.

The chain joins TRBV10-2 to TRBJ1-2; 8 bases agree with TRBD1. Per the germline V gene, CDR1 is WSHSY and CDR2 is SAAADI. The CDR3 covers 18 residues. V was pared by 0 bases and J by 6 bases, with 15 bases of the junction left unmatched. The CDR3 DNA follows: TGCGCCAGCAGTGAGTCGAAGGCAGGGGGCGTATCCTCAAATGGCTACACCTTC. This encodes CASSESKAGGVSSNGYTF.

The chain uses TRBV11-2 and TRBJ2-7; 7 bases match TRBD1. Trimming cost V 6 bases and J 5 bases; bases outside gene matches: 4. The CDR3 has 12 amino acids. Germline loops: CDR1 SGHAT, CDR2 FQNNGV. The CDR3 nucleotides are TGTGCCAGCAGATTCACAGGGGACGAGCAGTACTTC. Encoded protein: CASRFTGDEQYF. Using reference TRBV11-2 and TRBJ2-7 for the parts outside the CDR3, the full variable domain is EAGVAQSPRYKIIEKRQSVAFWCNPISGHATLYWYQQILGQGPKLLIQFQNNGVVDDSQLPKDRFSAERLKGVDSTLKIQPAKLEDSAVYLCASRFTGDEQYFGPGTRLTVT.

This CDR3 is CASSPGQGNMNTEAFF. CDR3 DNA: TGTGCCAGCAGCCCCGGACAGGGGAACATGAACACTGAAGCTTTCTTT. The V call is TRBV9, the J call TRBJ1-1; 9 nucleotides line up with TRBD1. Germline CDR1 is SGDLS and CDR2 is YYNGEE. V was pared by 4 bases and J by 0 bases, with 7 bases of the junction left unmatched. This CDR3 comprises 16 residues.

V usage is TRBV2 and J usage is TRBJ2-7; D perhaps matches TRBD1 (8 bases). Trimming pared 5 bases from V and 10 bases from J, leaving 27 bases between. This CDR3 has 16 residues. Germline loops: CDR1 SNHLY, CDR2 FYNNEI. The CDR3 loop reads CASSSPDRAGGSDQYV. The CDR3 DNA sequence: TGTGCCAGCAGTTCGCCGGACAGGGCCGGCGGGAGTGACCAGTACGTC.

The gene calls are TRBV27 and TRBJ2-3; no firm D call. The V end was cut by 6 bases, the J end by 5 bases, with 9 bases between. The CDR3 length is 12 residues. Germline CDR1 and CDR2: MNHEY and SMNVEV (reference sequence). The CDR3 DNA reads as TGTGCCAGCAGCCCCCCGGGAGATACGCAGTATTTT. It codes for CASSPPGDTQYF.

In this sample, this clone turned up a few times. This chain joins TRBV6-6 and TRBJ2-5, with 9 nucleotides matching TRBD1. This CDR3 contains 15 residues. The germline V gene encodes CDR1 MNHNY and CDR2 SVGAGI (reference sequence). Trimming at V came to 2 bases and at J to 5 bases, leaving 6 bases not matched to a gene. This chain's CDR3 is CASSYRGQGAETQYF. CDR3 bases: TGTGCCAGCAGTTACAGGGGACAGGGTGCGGAGACCCAGTACTTC.

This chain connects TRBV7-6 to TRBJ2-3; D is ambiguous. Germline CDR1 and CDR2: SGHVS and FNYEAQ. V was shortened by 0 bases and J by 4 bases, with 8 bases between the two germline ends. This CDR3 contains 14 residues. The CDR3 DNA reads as TGTGCCAGCAGCTTAGCAGTTTCAGCAGATACGCAGTATTTT. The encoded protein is CASSLAVSADTQYF.

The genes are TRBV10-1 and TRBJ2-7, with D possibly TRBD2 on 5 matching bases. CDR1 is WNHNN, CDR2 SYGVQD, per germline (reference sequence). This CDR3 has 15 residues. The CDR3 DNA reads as TGCGCAACAGCAAGTATAGTAGCGAAGACCTACGAGCAGTACTTC. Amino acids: CATASIVAKTYEQYF.